The rows below give T cell receptor beta chains drawn from one sample of a study of blood T cell repertoires in COVID-19. TCRdb's copy holds only in-frame clones and misses some; the assay was immunoSEQ multiplex PCR. The sample shows 300,000 to 450,000 clones, over 85% of them seen only once. Specimen: peripheral blood. These receptors were obtained from a woman in her sixties or seventies with COVID-19, enrolled during active disease. CDR3s include the opening cysteine and the closing phenylalanine or tryptophan. A D gene is named only where the DNA matches it firmly. Not all rows give a size; the values are once, few, many and, for expanded clones, a class.

>NA|TRBV5-4|TRBJ2-7|NA
TGTGCCAGCAGCGCTAACCCCCGGAGCAGACACGAGCAGTACTTC
CASSANPRSRHEQYF
>NA|TRBV28|TRBJ1-2|TRBD1
TGTGCCAGCAGAACAACCGGGACAGGAGCTGGCTACACCTTC
CASRTTGTGAGYTF
>NA|TRBV4-1|TRBJ2-7|TRBD1
TGCGCCAGCAGCCAAGATGGACCGGGACAGGGGTACGAGCAGTACTTC
CASSQDGPGQGYEQYF
>NA|TRBV6-5|TRBJ1-6|NA
TGTGCCAGCAGTTACCCACAGGGTGGCGCTTTTTCACCCCTCCACTTT
CASSYPQGGAFSPLHF
>NA|TRBV5-1|TRBJ2-1|TRBD2
TGCGCCAGCAGTTGGACTAGCGGGGGGGAATACAATGAGCAGTTCTTC
CASSWTSGGEYNEQFF
>NA|TRBV7-3|TRBJ2-3|NA
TGTGCCAGCAGCCCTAACAGGTTAAGCACAGATACGCAGTATTTT
CASSPNRLSTDTQYF
>NA|TRBV5-6|TRBJ2-2|TRBD2
TGTGCCAGCAGCTTACAAAGCGGGGGACACACCGGGGAGCTGTTTTTT
CASSLQSGGHTGELFF
>NA|TRBV5-1|TRBJ2-2|NA
TGCGCCAGCAGCTTGACCATCGCGGCCGACACCGGGGAGCTGTTTTTT
CASSLTIAADTGELFF
>NA|TRBV19|TRBJ1-2|NA
TGTGCCAGTAGTATTGGACAGCTCTATGGCTACACCTTC
CASSIGQLYGYTF
>NA|TRBV19|TRBJ1-2|TRBD1
TGTGCCAGTATCATGGACAGGGGATCATCGGGTGGCTACACCTTC
CASIMDRGSSGGYTF
>NA|TRBV11-1|TRBJ1-1|NA
TGTGCCAGCAGCCGGAGTAGGTACACTGAAGCTTTCTTT
CASSRSRYTEAFF
>NA|TRBV9|TRBJ1-2|TRBD1
TGTGCCAGCAGTCGACCGGGACAGGGATCCAACTATGGCTACACCTTC
CASSRPGQGSNYGYTF
>NA|TRBV7-2|TRBJ1-5|TRBD1
TGTGCCAGCACCCCCCAGGGGGTAAATCAGCCCCAGCATTTT
CASTPQGVNQPQHF
>NA|TRBV30|TRBJ1-1|NA
TGTGCCTGGAGTAAGGAGCTCAACACTGAAGCTTTCTTT
CAWSKELNTEAFF
>NA|TRBV28|TRBJ1-2|TRBD1
TGTGCCAGCAGTCCCATTGCCCGGACAGGGAATGATGGCTACACCTTC
CASSPIARTGNDGYTF
>NA|TRBV7-9|TRBJ1-2|NA
TGTGCCAGCAGCGAGGTTTATGGCTACACCTTC
CASSEVYGYTF
>NA|TRBV27|TRBJ1-5|NA
TGTGCCAGCAGTTCCTCCCAGGGAAGATATAGCAATCAGCCCCAGCATTTT
CASSSSQGRYSNQPQHF
>NA|TRBV10-1|TRBJ2-5|TRBD2
TGCGCCAGCAGTGAGTCGGGAGCGGGGGAGCAAGAGACCCAGTACTTC
CASSESGAGEQETQYF
>NA|TRBV19|TRBJ1-2|TRBD1
TGTGCCAGTAGTATCTCGGACAGGGACTATGGCTACACCTTC
CASSISDRDYGYTF
>NA|TRBV4-1|TRBJ2-7|NA
TGCGCCAGCAGCCAAGTAAGCGATACCTACGAGCAGTACTTC
CASSQVSDTYEQYF
>few|TRBV7-2|TRBJ2-7|TRBD1
TGTGCCAGCAGCCCAAGACAGGGGCTTCTCTACGAGCAGTACTTC
CASSPRQGLLYEQYF
>NA|TRBV5-1|TRBJ2-3|TRBD2
TGCGCCAGCAGCCTATGGACTAGCGGGGGGCGCACAGATACGCAGTATTTT
CASSLWTSGGRTDTQYF
>NA|TRBV12-3/TRBV12-4|TRBJ2-1|TRBD2
TGTGCCAGCAGCAGGGTAGCGGGGGCTGAGCAGTTCTTC
CASSRVAGAEQFF
>NA|TRBV12-3/TRBV12-4|TRBJ2-1|NA
TGTGCCAGCAGGCTAGGGGATGAGCAGTTCTTC
CASRLGDEQFF
>NA|TRBV28|TRBJ2-5|NA
TGTGCCAGCAGTTTTAGGTCGCTAGCGCGACAGACCCAGTACTTC
CASSFRSLARQTQYF
>NA|TRBV27|TRBJ1-1|NA
TGTGCCAGCAGTTTACGGGGGGCGAGCACTGAAGCTTTCTTT
CASSLRGASTEAFF
>NA|TRBV3-1/TRBV3-2|TRBJ2-7|NA
TGTGCCAGCACCCCAACAGGGACGAGGGAGCAGTACTTC
CASTPTGTREQYF